This T cell receptor (beta chain) was captured in a study of cytomegalovirus exposure and HLA in healthy donors. Regarding the study as a whole: In a later analysis, a missense DCLRE1C variant was linked to TCR beta V- and J-gene trimming. Reports credit the classifier with highly specific, highly sensitive diagnosis of cytomegalovirus status.

With 0 bases removed from V and 0 bases from J, the gap between germline ends came to 15 bases. CDR3 length: 19 residues. Germline V gene lookup returns CDR1 SGHAT and CDR2 FQNNGV. PCR primers comprised 60 Vbeta and 13 Jbeta primers. Assay: immunoSEQ multiplex PCR; the TCRdb copy retains only in-frame clones and omits some. This sample has under 200,000 clones, with roughly 80% found just once. For this clone: Its antigen is as yet unknown.

The receptor's source is a male donor in good health and CMV-seropositive. The chain combines TRBV11-2 with TRBJ2-6, with D maybe TRBD2 (5 bases). The specimen sequenced was PBMCs. The CDR3 sequence is CASSLESRGSGSGANVLTF. In nucleotides, the CDR3 is TGTGCCAGCAGCTTAGAGTCACGGGGATCGGGCTCTGGGGCCAACGTCCTGACTTTC.